Below, 5 T cell receptor beta chains from the same sample are listed, as sequenced in a study of blood T cell repertoires in COVID-19 (dated by TCRdb to the early 2020s). Library preparation employed the immunoSEQ multiplex PCR assay. Sourced from immuneACCESS, this table was stored by TCRdb with only in-frame sequences that have V and J called. A share of the clones is absent; for the studies checked, an unresolved V gene accounts for under half, and the remainder has no known explanation. The sample has 200,000 to 300,000 clones on record, approximately 88% of them singletons. 1.2% of the sample is held by the ten biggest clonotypes. The sample was PBMCs or T cells enriched from blood (not recorded which). The receptors here all came from a middle-aged woman with acute COVID-19.

The chain has TRBV19 and TRBJ2-1; a possible D gene is TRBD1 (6 bases). The CDR3 has 15 amino acids. The V end was cut by 3 bases, the J end by 9 bases, with 18 bases between. Germline-derived CDR1 and CDR2 are LNHDA and SQIVND (reference sequence). CDR3 amino acids: CASSIWSGVSSEQFF. CDR3 bases: TGTGCCAGTAGTATTTGGTCAGGGGTATCTAGTGAGCAGTTCTTC.

This sequence joins TRBV7-2 and TRBJ1-4; D is ambiguous. This CDR3 has 15 residues. Between the trimmed V and J ends, which lost 5 bases and 7 bases, there was a span of 17 bases. Germline lookup yields CDR1 SGHTA and CDR2 FQGNSA. The DNA for the CDR3 is TGTGCCAGCAGCCCCACGCCGGCGGTCCTTGAAAAACTGTTTTTT. Protein: CASSPTPAVLEKLFF.

The chain employs TRBV12-5 and TRBJ2-1; TRBD2 matches 8 bases. The CDR3 has 16 residues. With V trimmed by 0 bases and J by 9 bases, 10 bases remained unmatched. In germline, CDR1 is LGHNT, CDR2 FRNRAP. In DNA form, the CDR3 reads TGTGCTAGTGGTTTGGTACCCAGCGGGAGTTATCGTGAGCAGTTCTTC. Translated: CASGLVPSGSYREQFF.

This rearrangement joins TRBV7-2 to TRBJ1-5; D is possibly TRBD1 (5 bases). This CDR3 spans 15 amino acids. V lost 1 base and J 7 bases, leaving 14 bases between the germline ends. Germline loops: CDR1 SGHTA, CDR2 FQGNSA. This CDR3 reads CASSLVTVSGQPQHF. The CDR3 DNA sequence: TGTGCCAGCAGCTTAGTGACAGTCTCTGGCCAGCCCCAGCATTTT.

V is TRBV15 and J is TRBJ2-2; 8 positions agree with TRBD1. This CDR3 region has 16 residues. Germline values: CDR1 LNHNV, CDR2 YYDKDF (reference sequence). The junction had 7 bases not matched to a gene; V was cut back by 0 bases and J by 7 bases. This CDR3 reads CATSRDLGQVNGELFF. As DNA, the CDR3 is TGTGCCACCAGCAGAGATCTGGGACAGGTCAACGGGGAGCTGTTTTTT.